Each of the 18 T cell receptor beta chains below was sequenced from the same sample in a study of metastatic and nonmetastatic thyroid tumors. Until they underwent thyroid surgery, no patient had received any treatment. MiXCR re-clonotyped the PCR reads for TCRdb. This sample has tens of thousands of clones, with 15% to 18% found just once. Input material: blood. The source is a female donor with papillary thyroid cancer or a benign thyroid nodule (not recorded which). Some clones in this sample may be carry-over from other donors' samples.

By sample share, this clone is medium-sized. The V and J genes are TRBV28 and TRBJ2-2; 8 positions match TRBD2. The CDR3 covers 17 residues. Germline values: CDR1 MDHEN, CDR2 SYDVKM. With 0 bases clipped from V and 1 base from J, the junction kept 4 bases outside the gene matches. The CDR3: CASSLWLAGLNTGELFF. The CDR3 bases are TGTGCCAGCAGTTTATGGCTAGCGGGCTTGAACACCGGGGAGCTGTTTTTT.

Relative to its sample, this clone is medium-sized. The V gene is TRBV27, the J gene TRBJ1-5, with unresolved D. Germline loops: CDR1 MNHEY, CDR2 SMNVEV (reference sequence). The V and J ends lost 3 bases and 4 bases respectively, with 4 bases between them. The CDR3 extends over 12 amino acids. The CDR3 loop reads CASSFWNQPQHF. Here the CDR3 DNA reads TGTGCCAGCAGTTTCTGGAATCAGCCCCAGCATTTT.

This clone showed up many times. This CDR3 is also generated by other DNA sequences in the sample. The rearrangement uses TRBV28 and TRBJ1-1; D is undetermined. V was trimmed by 3 bases and J by 3 bases, leaving 17 bases between them. Germline V gene sequence: CDR1 MDHEN, CDR2 SYDVKM. This CDR3 is built from 16 residues. CDR3 region: CASSFFVSGGYTEAFF. The CDR3 coding sequence is TGTGCCAGCAGTTTTTTCGTATCGGGAGGGTACACTGAAGCTTTCTTT.

By proportion, this clone is medium-sized. The genes are TRBV2 and TRBJ2-2; weak D call: TRBD1 (6 bases). The CDR3 runs 13 residues. Trimming took 6 bases from V and 3 from J, leaving 8 bases between them. Germline CDR1 is SNHLY and CDR2 is FYNNEI. The chain's CDR3 is CASRNRDTGELFF. CDR3 in DNA: TGTGCCAGCAGGAACAGGGACACCGGGGAGCTGTTTTTT.

This clone was counted ten times or more. Other DNA sequences of this sample code for an identical CDR3. This rearrangement joins TRBV29-1 to TRBJ2-1, with 10 bases that match TRBD1. CDR3 length: 15 residues. Germline CDR1 reads SQVTM; CDR2 reads ANQGSEA. The junction had 2 bases not matched to a gene; V was cut back by 3 bases and J by 0 bases. CDR3 DNA: TGCAGCGTTGATCGGACAGGGGGCTCCTACAATGAGCAGTTCTTC. Translation gives CSVDRTGGSYNEQFF.

By sample fraction, this clone is medium-sized. The V gene is TRBV6-1, the J gene TRBJ1-5, with a possible D match to TRBD1 (6 bases). With 5 bases removed from V and 1 base from J, the gap between germline ends came to 15 bases. Germline V lookup: CDR1 MNHNS, CDR2 SASEGT. CDR3 size: 16 residues. This chain's CDR3 is CASSSTGQGSNQPQHF. The DNA for the CDR3 is TGTGCCAGCAGTTCCACAGGGCAGGGGAGCAATCAGCCCCAGCATTTT.

This clone was found a few times. The chain combines TRBV6-1 with TRBJ1-2; 8 bases align to TRBD1. With 6 bases clipped from V and 4 bases from J, the junction kept 7 bases outside the gene matches. This CDR3 spans 14 amino acids. Germline-derived CDR1 and CDR2 are MNHNS and SASEGT. DNA for the CDR3: TGTGCCAGCAGAACGACAGGGGTTATCTATGGCTACACCTTC. It codes for CASRTTGVIYGYTF.

This clone is judged medium-sized. The chain joins TRBV12-3 or TRBV12-4 to TRBJ1-2, with 8 nucleotides matching TRBD1. J lost 6 bases, V lost 7 bases, and 10 bases had no gene match. The CDR3 consists of 14 residues. This chain's CDR3 is CASNIRGRFDGYTF. Here the CDR3 DNA reads TGTGCCAGCAACATCAGGGGGCGCTTCGATGGCTACACCTTC.

At least ten counts were recorded for this clone. V usage is TRBV3-1 and J usage is TRBJ2-7; 7 nucleotides match TRBD1. From germline, CDR1 is LGHDT and CDR2 YNNKEL (reference sequence). J was trimmed by 3 bases and V by 3 bases; bases with no gene match: 2. The CDR3 sequence is 13 residues long. CDR3 loop: CASSHTGVYEQYF. The CDR3 DNA reads TGTGCCAGCAGCCACACAGGGGTCTACGAGCAGTACTTC.

This clone counts as medium-sized. J is TRBJ1-4 and V is TRBV6-2 or TRBV6-3; D uncertain. CDR1 is MNHEY and CDR2 is SVGEGT in the germline V gene. The CDR3 runs to 11 residues. V lost 5 bases, J lost 8 bases, and 6 bases lay in between. For the CDR3, the DNA is TGTGCCAGCAGTCCACGGGAAAAACTGTTTTTT. Translation: CASSPREKLFF.

Only a few counts were recorded for this clone. This chain uses TRBV12-3 or TRBV12-4 with TRBJ2-1, with 10 bases aligning to TRBD2. V was pared by 1 base and J by 4 bases, with 1 base of the junction left unmatched. There are 15 residues in the CDR3. CDR3 sequence reads: CASSLGTSGYNEQFF. The CDR3 bases are TGTGCCAGCAGTTTAGGGACTAGCGGTTACAATGAGCAGTTCTTC.

Ten or more counts support this clone. The chain carries TRBV29-1 and TRBJ2-7; D is unclear. The V and J ends lost 6 bases and 2 bases respectively, with 11 bases between them. CDR3 length: 12 residues. Per germline, CDR1 SQVTM and CDR2 ANQGSEA. This CDR3 is CSVMDGTYEQYF. The CDR3 DNA sequence: TGCAGCGTGATGGACGGTACCTACGAGCAGTACTTC.

The sample holds many counts of this clone. V gene TRBV2 combines with J gene TRBJ2-4, with TRBD1 matching over 7 bases. The V gene's germline CDR1 is SNHLY and CDR2 FYNNEI. This CDR3 has 15 amino acids. Trimming at V came to 8 bases and at J to 5 bases, leaving 12 bases not matched to a gene. The CDR3: CASHPGRDSQNIQYF. The CDR3 region has the DNA TGTGCCAGCCACCCTGGTCGGGACAGCCAAAACATTCAGTACTTC.

J is TRBJ2-1 and V is TRBV20-1; 13 positions match TRBD2. This CDR3 has 15 amino acids. In germline, CDR1 is DFQATT, CDR2 SNEGSKA (reference sequence). Losses at the gene ends were 0 bases for V and 10 bases for J; bases not matched to a gene: 6. CDR3 sequence reads: CSARDQLAGGQEQFF. The CDR3 DNA reads as TGCAGTGCTAGAGATCAACTAGCGGGAGGGCAGGAGCAGTTCTTC.

This clone was picked up many times. V usage is TRBV19 and J usage is TRBJ1-5; D is possibly TRBD1 (5 bases). Trimming removed 5 bases from V and 0 bases from J, with 11 bases in between. This CDR3 has 15 residues. Germline-derived CDR1 and CDR2 are LNHDA and SQIVND (reference sequence). The CDR3 spells CASSPGVDSNQPQHF. The CDR3, as DNA: TGTGCCAGTAGTCCGGGGGTAGATAGCAATCAGCCCCAGCATTTT. The whole variable domain, filled in from reference TRBV19 and TRBJ1-5, reads DGGITQSPKYLFRKEGQNVTLSCEQNLNHDAMYWYRQDPGQGLRLIYYSQIVNDFQKGDIAEGYSVSREKKESFPLTVTSAQKNPTAFYLCASSPGVDSNQPQHFGDGTRLSIL.

This clone was observed many times. V usage is TRBV9 and J usage is TRBJ2-2; 7 nucleotides line up with TRBD2. The germline V gene encodes CDR1 SGDLS and CDR2 YYNGEE. V lost 3 bases, J lost 5 bases, and 4 bases stayed unmatched. This CDR3 has 14 amino acids. This chain's CDR3 is CASSARGETGELFF. CDR3 nucleotide sequence: TGTGCCAGCAGCGCCCGGGGGGAGACCGGGGAGCTGTTTTTT.

In its sample, this clone was seen a few times. The CDR3 spells CASSLWTSGRAAETQYF. CDR3 DNA sequence: TGTGCCAGCAGCCTATGGACTAGCGGGAGGGCCGCCGAGACCCAGTACTTC. The chain uses TRBV5-6 and TRBJ2-5, with 15 positions matching TRBD2. This CDR3 comprises 17 residues. The V gene end was trimmed by 4 bases and the J gene end by 5 bases; junction bases not matched to a gene: 9. The V gene's germline CDR1 is SGHDT and CDR2 YYEEEE.

The rearrangement joins TRBV20-1 to TRBJ1-5, with 8 positions matching TRBD1. CDR1 is DFQATT, CDR2 SNEGSKA, per germline (reference sequence). The CDR3 loop spans 16 amino acids. With 2 bases clipped from V and 3 bases from J, the junction kept 9 bases outside the gene matches. Here the CDR3 reads CSARSWTGRHNQPQHF. As DNA, the CDR3 is TGCAGTGCTAGATCTTGGACAGGGCGGCACAATCAGCCCCAGCATTTT.